Each of the 21 T cell receptor beta chains below was sequenced from the same sample in a study of cytomegalovirus exposure and HLA in healthy donors. The PCR made use of 60 Vbeta and 13 Jbeta primers. Repertoires were generated with immunoSEQ multiplex PCR, while TCRdb's copy carries only in-frame clones and drops some. The table lists 100,000 to 150,000 clones, approximately 8.9% of them singletons. Sequencing was done on a sample of PBMCs. The receptors here all came from a woman between 40 and 55 years old in good health and CMV-seropositive.

The chain links TRBV6-5 to TRBJ2-7, with D unclear. Between the trimmed V and J ends, which lost 5 bases and 4 bases, there was a span of 6 bases. The CDR3 has 11 residues. CDR1 and CDR2 (germline): MNHEY, SVGAGI. CDR3 in DNA: TGTGCCAGCAGTCAAGCTTACGAGCAGTACTTC. This encodes CASSQAYEQYF.

This rearrangement joins TRBV5-4 to TRBJ2-5; 9 bases line up with TRBD1. After removal of 5 bases from V and 5 bases from J, the junction contained 7 bases not matched to a gene. This CDR3 is 14 amino acids long. CDR1 SGHNT and CDR2 YYREEE come from the germline V gene (reference sequence). In nucleotides, the CDR3 is TGTGCCAGCAGTAGTGGACAGGGGTTGGAGACCCAGTACTTC. This translates into CASSSGQGLETQYF.

V is TRBV19 and J is TRBJ1-2; D is perhaps TRBD1 (6 bases). CDR3 length: 16 amino acids. V was cut by 2 bases and J by 5 bases, with 18 bases left in between. Germline V gene data show CDR1 as LNHDA and CDR2 as SQIVND (reference sequence). The CDR3 DNA follows: TGTGCCAGTAGTATACGTGGGGGGGAGGGGGTTTATGGCTACACCTTC. Its protein product is CASSIRGGEGVYGYTF.

The chain has TRBV6-5 and TRBJ2-2; a weak D match, TRBD2 (5 bases). Trimming removed 0 bases at V and 7 bases at J, with 12 bases between. Germline CDR1 MNHEY, CDR2 SVGAGI. The CDR3 consists of 15 residues. The DNA of the CDR3 is TGTGCCAGCAGTTACTCACGGCTAGCCGTCGGGGAGCTGTTTTTT. Its protein is CASSYSRLAVGELFF.

This clone was counted only a few times. The genes are TRBV6-5 and TRBJ2-6, with D tentatively TRBD2 (6 bases). The germline V gene encodes CDR1 MNHEY and CDR2 SVGAGI. V was pared by 4 bases and J by 2 bases, with 12 bases between. The CDR3 is 16 residues long. The CDR3 DNA sequence: TGTGCCAGCAGTTTGGTGGGGACTGCTGGGGCCAACGTCCTGACTTTC. Amino acids: CASSLVGTAGANVLTF.

This chain links TRBV11-3 with TRBJ2-2; the match to TRBD1 covers 8 bases. Germline V lookup: CDR1 SGHNT, CDR2 YENEEA. This CDR3 is 15 amino acids long. After removal of 5 bases from V and 4 bases from J, the junction contained 6 bases not matched to a gene. CDR3 coding DNA: TGTGCCAGCAGCCGGACAGGGTCGAGCACCGGGGAGCTGTTTTTT. As protein: CASSRTGSSTGELFF.

The chain couples TRBV19 to TRBJ1-1; perhaps TRBD1 as D (6 bases). Per germline, CDR1 LNHDA and CDR2 SQIVND (reference sequence). The V gene lost 8 bases and the J gene lost 10 bases, with 11 bases spanning the gap. CDR3 size: 10 residues. CDR3 residues: CASEGHRAFF. CDR3 nucleotide sequence: TGTGCCAGTGAGGGACACAGAGCTTTCTTT.

Details on this clone: Other DNA sequences in the same sample also yield this CDR3. The rearrangement links TRBV5-1 to TRBJ2-7, with 11 nucleotides matching TRBD1. The CDR3 runs 14 residues. Germline CDR1 reads SGHRS; CDR2 reads YFSETQ. V lost 0 bases, J lost 7 bases, and 3 bases stayed unmatched. CDR3 protein: CASSLAGTGGEQYF. In DNA form, the CDR3 reads TGCGCCAGCAGCTTGGCCGGGACAGGGGGAGAGCAGTACTTC. Full variable domain (outside the CDR3, taken from reference TRBV5-1 and TRBJ2-7): KAGVTQTPRYLIKTRGQQVTLSCSPISGHRSVSWYQQTPGQGLQFLFEYFSETQRNKGNFPGRFSGRQFSNSRSEMNVSTLELGDSALYLCASSLAGTGGEQYFGPGTRLTVT.

This clone was counted only a few times. The rearrangement uses TRBV14 and TRBJ1-1; D gene uncertain. This CDR3 comprises 13 residues. V lost 1 base, J lost 1 base, and 4 bases lay in between. CDR1 is SGHDN, CDR2 FVKESK, per germline. CDR3: CASSQVRNTEAFF. CDR3 sequence (DNA): TGTGCCAGCAGCCAAGTTAGGAACACTGAAGCTTTCTTT.

The chain combines TRBV5-1 with TRBJ2-1, with 7 bases identical to TRBD2. Germline lookup yields CDR1 SGHRS and CDR2 YFSETQ. The CDR3 length is 13 residues. With V trimmed by 0 bases and J by 7 bases, 1 base remained unmatched. CDR3 in DNA: TGCGCCAGCAGCTTGGCCGGGGGGAATGAGCAGTTCTTC. It encodes CASSLAGGNEQFF.

There are a few counts of this clone. The CDR3 loop reads CASSLEGGAWETQYF. CDR3 in DNA: TGTGCCAGCAGCTTAGAAGGGGGGGCCTGGGAGACCCAGTACTTC. This chain links TRBV7-3 with TRBJ2-5, with D possibly TRBD2 on 7 matching bases. CDR1 SGHTA and CDR2 FQGTGA come from the germline V gene. The CDR3 has 15 residues. The ends were cut back, 2 bases at V and 5 bases at J, with 15 bases in the middle.

This chain connects TRBV27 to TRBJ1-6, with D perhaps TRBD1 (5 bases). V was pared by 11 bases and J by 0 bases, with 14 bases between. The length of the CDR3 is 15 residues. Germline-derived CDR1 and CDR2 are MNHEY and SMNVEV (reference sequence). The CDR3: CARWGRSSYNSPLHF. The CDR3 bases are TGTGCCCGGTGGGGCAGGAGCTCCTATAATTCACCCCTCCACTTT.

The chain links TRBV6-1 to TRBJ2-7; 11 nucleotides align to TRBD1. Germline CDR1 and CDR2: MNHNS and SASEGT. Unmatched junction bases numbered 4, after V lost 1 base and J lost 5 bases. The CDR3 has 15 amino acids. CDR3 region: CASSEVGQGANEQYF. The DNA for the CDR3 is TGTGCCAGCAGTGAAGTCGGACAGGGGGCCAACGAGCAGTACTTC.

This chain links TRBV5-4 with TRBJ2-3, with TRBD2 matching over 7 bases. The CDR3 contains 16 residues. The germline V gene encodes CDR1 SGHNT and CDR2 YYREEE (reference sequence). With V trimmed by 4 bases and J by 0 bases, 8 bases remained unmatched. The CDR3 DNA reads TGTGCCAGCAGCCTGGGAGGGAGCCCTAGCACAGATACGCAGTATTTT. This codes for CASSLGGSPSTDTQYF.

Only a few counts were recorded for this clone. This sequence joins TRBV6-4 and TRBJ2-1, with D uncertain. This CDR3 has 15 amino acids. Germline V CDR1 and CDR2: MRHNA, SNTAGT. Trimming pared 5 bases from V and 0 bases from J, leaving 11 bases between. CDR3 in DNA: TGTGCCAGCAGTCCCCAGCCTAGCTCCTACAATGAGCAGTTCTTC. Its translation is CASSPQPSSYNEQFF.

The sample holds a few counts of this clone. This chain connects TRBV5-1 to TRBJ1-1; 7 nucleotides line up with TRBD1. The germline CDR1 and CDR2 sequences are SGHRS and YFSETQ. V shed 0 bases and J 3 bases; nucleotides not matched to a gene: 2. CDR3 length: 14 residues. CDR3 nucleotide sequence: TGCGCCAGCAGCTTGGGACAGGGATACACTGAAGCTTTCTTT. Its protein is CASSLGQGYTEAFF.

The chain joins TRBV7-2 to TRBJ2-1; 7 bases line up with TRBD2. Per the germline V gene, CDR1 is SGHTA and CDR2 is FQGNSA. This CDR3 is built from 15 residues. V was pared by 1 base and J by 4 bases, with 4 bases of the junction left unmatched. The CDR3 DNA follows: TGTGCCAGCAGCTTAGAGGGGACTACATACAATGAGCAGTTCTTC. This translates into CASSLEGTTYNEQFF.

The sample holds a few counts of this clone. The chain employs TRBV5-1 and TRBJ2-5, with TRBD2 identical over 14 bases. Germline lookup yields CDR1 SGHRS and CDR2 YFSETQ. V gave up 4 bases and J gave up 4 bases; unmatched junction bases: 21. This CDR3 contains 21 residues. CDR3 residues: CASSPIKMGAPGLAGGETQYF. DNA for the CDR3: TGCGCCAGCAGCCCCATCAAGATGGGGGCCCCAGGACTAGCGGGAGGAGAGACCCAGTACTTC.

This chain links TRBV6-5 with TRBJ2-7, with 7 bases identical to TRBD2. Germline V gene sequence: CDR1 MNHEY, CDR2 SVGAGI. V was pared by 6 bases and J by 2 bases, with 4 bases of the junction left unmatched. The CDR3 is made up of 13 amino acids. The CDR3 coding sequence is TGTGCCAGCAGGGAGCGGGGCCCCTACGAGCAGTACTTC. This encodes CASRERGPYEQYF.

The chain has TRBV6-5 and TRBJ2-7; TRBD2 matches 7 bases. The CDR3 has 11 residues. Germline V gene data show CDR1 as MNHEY and CDR2 as SVGAGI. Trimming took 6 bases from V and 11 from J; bases not matched to a gene: 7. CDR3 nucleotides: TGTGCCAGCAGAACCACTAGCGCCGAGTACTTC. Translating it yields CASRTTSAEYF.

This clone was seen a handful of times. The chain has TRBV2 and TRBJ1-1; D call uncertain. The CDR3 spans 17 residues. With 8 bases removed from V and 4 bases from J, the gap between germline ends came to 26 bases. Germline V gene lookup returns CDR1 SNHLY and CDR2 FYNNEI. CDR3 sequence reads: CASLPSSVVLRGTEAFF. Here the CDR3 DNA reads TGTGCCAGCCTCCCAAGTTCCGTTGTCCTACGGGGCACTGAAGCTTTCTTT.